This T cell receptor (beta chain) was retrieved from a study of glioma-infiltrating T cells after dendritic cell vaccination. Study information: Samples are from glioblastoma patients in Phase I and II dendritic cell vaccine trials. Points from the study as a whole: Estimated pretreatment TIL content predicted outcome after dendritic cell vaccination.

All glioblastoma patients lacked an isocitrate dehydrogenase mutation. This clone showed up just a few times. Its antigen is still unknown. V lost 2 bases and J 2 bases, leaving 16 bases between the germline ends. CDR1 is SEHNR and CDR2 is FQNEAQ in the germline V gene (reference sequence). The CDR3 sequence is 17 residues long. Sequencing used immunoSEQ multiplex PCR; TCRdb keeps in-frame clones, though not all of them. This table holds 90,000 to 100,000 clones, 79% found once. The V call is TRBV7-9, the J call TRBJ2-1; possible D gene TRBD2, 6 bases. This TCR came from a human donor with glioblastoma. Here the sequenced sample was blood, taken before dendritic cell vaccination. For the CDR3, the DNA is TGTGCCAGCAGCTTAATGTGGCTAGCGAATACCTACAATGAGCAGTTCTTC. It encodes CASSLMWLANTYNEQFF. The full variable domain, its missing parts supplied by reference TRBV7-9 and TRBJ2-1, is DTGVSQNPRHKITKRGQNVTFRCDPISEHNRLYWYRQTLGQGPEFLTYFQNEAQLEKSRLLSDRFSAERPKGSFSTLEIQRTEQGDSAMYLCASSLMWLANTYNEQFFGPGTRLTVL.